One TCR beta chain is described in this entry. The sample comes from a study of blood T cell repertoires in COVID-19. Study-wide context: There were acute and convalescent COVID-19 samples, and they came from the United States, Italy and Spain.

The CDR3 spans 14 residues. Trimming took 3 bases from V and 7 from J; bases not matched to a gene: 6. CDR1 is KGHDR, CDR2 SFDVKD, per germline. Repertoires were generated with immunoSEQ multiplex PCR, while TCRdb's copy carries only in-frame clones and drops some. The table lists some 260,000 clones, more than 65% of them singletons. The TCR was taken from a woman aged 18-30 years with acute or convalescent COVID-19. Input material: peripheral blood. This chain links TRBV24-1 with TRBJ2-5, with TRBD2 identical over 8 bases. The CDR3 DNA follows: TGTGCCACCAGTGATATAGCGGGGTCCGGGACCCAGTACTTC. This codes for CATSDIAGSGTQYF.